This TCR beta chain appears in the sequencing data of a study of blood T cell repertoires in COVID-19. Study-wide context: The samples span acute and convalescent COVID-19 from the United States, Italy and Spain. PBMCs, B-cell-depleted T cells, or T cells provided the cDNA or gDNA that made up the material.

Per the original methods: Amplification of reference gene primers provided the estimated nucleated cell counts. Some clones are missing from TCRdb's copy, which holds only in-frame ones; the method was immunoSEQ multiplex PCR. The D gene and trimming were derived from the DNA, and the V and J assignments and clone size from that table. Counted here are 130,000 to 150,000 clones, about 87% occurring once; the ten biggest clones make up approximately 1.5%. The germline V gene has CDR1 KGHDR and CDR2 SFDVKD. V gave up 5 bases and J gave up 0 bases, with 7 bases separating them. This CDR3 contains 14 residues.

The sequencing sample was made of peripheral blood. This rearrangement joins TRBV24-1 to TRBJ2-1; the D is unclear. The TCR was taken from a woman between 45 and 60 years old with acute or convalescent COVID-19. The CDR3 loop is CATSGLSSYNEQFF. The CDR3 DNA follows: TGTGCCACCAGTGGACTTAGCTCCTACAATGAGCAGTTCTTC.